A selection of T cell receptor beta chains follows, all from one sample in a study of T cell repertoires in cytomegalovirus infection. TCRdb independently ran MiXCR on the reads; one entry per CDR3 protein. Found here are about 340,000 distinct CDR3 sequences, roughly 28% of them singletons; the top ten hold 20%. Their target antigens are unknown. The specimen comprised cultured PBMCs, sampled from culture after CMV antigen stimulation. Receptors originate from a human donor in good health (CMV status not recorded). Some clones in this sample may be carry-over from other donors' samples. CDR3s include the opening cysteine and the closing phenylalanine or tryptophan. A D gene is named only where the DNA matches it firmly. Some rows have no size entry. The others give once, few or many, or a class for an expanded clone.

cdr3_nt,cdr3_aa,v_call,d_call,clone_size,j_call
TGTGCTAGCAGCCTCTTCCCGAAGACCGGGGACAATGAGCAGTTCTTC,CASSLFPKTGDNEQFF,TRBV7-7,.,.,TRBJ2-1
TGCAGTGCTCCCGAGGGGGCGGGCAATGAGCAGTTCTTC,CSAPEGAGNEQFF,TRBV20-1,TRBD1,.,TRBJ2-1
TGTGCCAGCGGCCTCGACAGGGCGAATGGCTACACCTTC,CASGLDRANGYTF,TRBV6-8,TRBD1,.,TRBJ1-2
TGTGCCAGCAGCCCCCTAGGACTAGCCTCTGGGACCCAGTACTTC,CASSPLGLASGTQYF,TRBV28,TRBD2,.,TRBJ2-5
TGTGCCAGCAGCTCCCCGAGCGGGACTTGTGGCTACACCTTC,CASSSPSGTCGYTF,TRBV7-2,.,.,TRBJ1-2
TGTGCCAGCAGCTCCACAACCGAGGACTTTGACTATGGCTACACCTTC,CASSSTTEDFDYGYTF,TRBV7-9,.,.,TRBJ1-2
TGCGCCAGCAGTACTGGGGGTAGCACAGATACGCAGTATTTT,CASSTGGSTDTQYF,TRBV5-1,.,.,TRBJ2-3
TGTGCCAGCAGCTCCGGACAGGGGGCTCTCTATGGCTACACCTTC,CASSSGQGALYGYTF,TRBV28,TRBD1,few,TRBJ1-2
TGTGCCAGCAGCCCCTGGACAGGGCGGACCTCTTCACCCCTCCACTTT,CASSPWTGRTSSPLHF,TRBV7-9,TRBD1,few,TRBJ1-6
TGCAGCGTGAACAGGGGGCAAGCTTTCTTT,CSVNRGQAFF,TRBV29-1,TRBD1,.,TRBJ1-1
TGTGCCATCAGTGAGTTTCCCGGGGGGAGGTACACTGAAGCTTTCTTT,CAISEFPGGRYTEAFF,TRBV10-3,.,many,TRBJ1-1
TGTGCCAGCAGCTTTGGGACAGGGGGCGAAAAACTGTTTTTT,CASSFGTGGEKLFF,TRBV7-2,TRBD1,few,TRBJ1-4
TGCGCCAGCAGCCAAGACGCCAGCGTACAAGAGACCCAGTACTTC,CASSQDASVQETQYF,TRBV4-1,.,.,TRBJ2-5
TGCAGTGCTCAAGGGGGGGCGGGGGAGACCCAGTACTTC,CSAQGGAGETQYF,TRBV20-1,.,.,TRBJ2-5
TGCAGTGCTAAGACAGGGTTCGGCAATCAGCCCCAGCATTTT,CSAKTGFGNQPQHF,TRBV20-1,TRBD1,few,TRBJ1-5
TGTGCCAGCAGTGAAGACTATTCCTACGAGCAGTACTTC,CASSEDYSYEQYF,TRBV6-1,.,many,TRBJ2-7
TGTGCCATCAGTGAGGACAGGGAGGGACAGCCCCAGCATTTT,CAISEDREGQPQHF,TRBV10-3,TRBD1,.,TRBJ1-5
TGTGCCAGCAGCCAAGATCCCTTAGCGGGCGCTGCGGAGAGGTACACGCAGTATTTT,CASSQDPLAGAAERYTQYF,TRBV4-2,TRBD2,few,TRBJ2-3
TGTGCCAGCAGTGAAGCGGGCCTCCACTTT,CASSEAGLHF,TRBV2,.,few,TRBJ1-6
TGTGCCAGCAGAGGACTAGCGGGAGCCTCCTACGAGCAGTACTTC,CASRGLAGASYEQYF,TRBV6-6,TRBD2,.,TRBJ2-7
TGCGCCAGCAGCCAAGAGGGTGCAGCTTATAGCAATCAGCCCCAGCATTTT,CASSQEGAAYSNQPQHF,TRBV4-1,.,.,TRBJ1-5
TGTGCCAGCAGGGCTTTGAGTCGGAACACTGAAGCTTTCTTT,CASRALSRNTEAFF,TRBV11-2,.,.,TRBJ1-1
TGTGCCAGCAGCCAAGCTGAGACTAGCAGCTACAATGAGCAGTTCTTC,CASSQAETSSYNEQFF,TRBV4-2,TRBD2,few,TRBJ2-1
TGTGCCAGCAGCTTAGCGAGCCCTGGGGGCGTAAAACTGTTTTTT,CASSLASPGGVKLFF,TRBV7-2,.,few,TRBJ1-4
TGTGCCAGCAGCTTCCCGGCGGGCGGTAGCTCCTACAATGAGCAGTTCTTC,CASSFPAGGSSYNEQFF,TRBV7-2,.,few,TRBJ2-1
TGTGCCAGCAGCTTGGGCGGGGGGGCCGTAGATACGCAGTATTTT,CASSLGGGAVDTQYF,TRBV5-4,TRBD2,.,TRBJ2-3
TGTGCCATCAGTGGGCGACTAAACACAGATACGCAGTATTTT,CAISGRLNTDTQYF,TRBV10-3,.,few,TRBJ2-3
TGTGCCAGCAAGCGGGAGGCGAACACCGGGGAGCTGTTTTTT,CASKREANTGELFF,TRBV7-3,TRBD2,.,TRBJ2-2
TGTGCCAGCAGCTTGAGAGCGGGGCGCTTTTCATTTCAGCCCCAGCATTTT,CASSLRAGRFSFQPQHF,TRBV5-6,.,.,TRBJ1-5
TGTGCCAGCAGCTTATCCGGGACAGACACTCAGCCCCAGCATTTT,CASSLSGTDTQPQHF,TRBV7-2,TRBD1,.,TRBJ1-5
TGCAGTGCTAGAGAAGCGGGAGCTCCAGATACGCAGTATTTT,CSAREAGAPDTQYF,TRBV20-1,TRBD2,.,TRBJ2-3
TGTGCCAGCAGTATATCCGACATCAACGTTTATGGCTACACCTTC,CASSISDINVYGYTF,TRBV6-6,.,few,TRBJ1-2
TGTGCCAGCAGCCCTAGGAGGGAAGGCACTGAAGCTTTCTTT,CASSPRREGTEAFF,TRBV6-1,.,many,TRBJ1-1
TGTGCTAGCAGCTTAGCCCGCCAGGGAGCGAACACTGAAGCTTTCTTT,CASSLARQGANTEAFF,TRBV7-7,.,few,TRBJ1-1
TGTGCCAGCAATTGGGGACAGGGCCCGTACAATGAGCAGTTCTTC,CASNWGQGPYNEQFF,TRBV9,TRBD1,many,TRBJ2-1
TGTGCCAGCAGCTTAGGGTCCGGGACCTACAATGAGCAGTTCTTC,CASSLGSGTYNEQFF,TRBV7-6,.,many,TRBJ2-1
TGTGCCAGCAAGTTTCTAGACAGGGAGGGAGCTGGCTACACCTTC,CASKFLDREGAGYTF,TRBV6-6,TRBD1,.,TRBJ1-2
TGTGCCAGCATGGAACCACGCGCGCCCCAGCATTTT,CASMEPRAPQHF,TRBV28,.,few,TRBJ1-5
TGTGCCAGCAGTGAAGCGCTTCCCGGGGAGCTGTTTTTT,CASSEALPGELFF,TRBV6-1,.,few,TRBJ2-2
TGTGCCAGCAGTTCAGGAAAGGCTGGAAACACCATATATTTT,CASSSGKAGNTIYF,TRBV28,.,few,TRBJ1-3
TGTGCCTGTGGGGGTGGGACTCGGACCCAGTACTTC,CACGGGTRTQYF,TRBV6-1,.,few,TRBJ2-5
TGTGCCAGCAGTTACAAGGGTCCAGGGCGTGCGGAGCTGTTTTTT,CASSYKGPGRAELFF,TRBV6-2/TRBV6-3,.,few,TRBJ2-2
TGCGCCAGCAGCTTCGACTCCCAAAGGGAGACGCAGTATTTT,CASSFDSQRETQYF,TRBV5-1,.,.,TRBJ2-3
TGTGCCAGTAGTATCAACGGGGGGGGCCCCCAGCATTTT,CASSINGGGPQHF,TRBV19,.,.,TRBJ1-5
TGTGCCGGCAGTTCACCCCTAGCGGTCGGTGGAGAGACCCAGTACTTC,CAGSSPLAVGGETQYF,TRBV12-3/TRBV12-4,TRBD2,.,TRBJ2-5
TGTGCCCGTGGGGAGTTAAATGGCTATCGCTACACCTTC,CARGELNGYRYTF,TRBV6-1,.,.,TRBJ1-2
TGCAGCGTAGCCGGGACAGTTACCTACGAGCAGTACTTC,CSVAGTVTYEQYF,TRBV29-1,TRBD1,.,TRBJ2-7
TGTGCCATCAGTGAAGGGGGAAACACCATATATTTT,CAISEGGNTIYF,TRBV10-3,.,.,TRBJ1-3
TGTGCCAGCAGCTTCGGTAGGGGAGGAGCGGAGACCCAGTACTTC,CASSFGRGGAETQYF,TRBV7-3,.,.,TRBJ2-5
TGTGCCAGCAGCCCGGGACTAGCGGTCCACAATGAGCAGTTCTTC,CASSPGLAVHNEQFF,TRBV4-2,TRBD2,many,TRBJ2-1
TGTGCCAGCAGCTTAGCCCCCACAGGGGTTGAGACCCAGTACTTC,CASSLAPTGVETQYF,TRBV7-6,TRBD1,.,TRBJ2-5
TGTGCCAGCAGCGCAAGGACAGGGAAAGGGGAGACCCAGTACTTC,CASSARTGKGETQYF,TRBV9,TRBD1,.,TRBJ2-5
TGTGCCAGTAGTGGATACCCCAATCAGCCCCAGCATTTT,CASSGYPNQPQHF,TRBV19,.,.,TRBJ1-5
TGTGCCAGTAATACCGGGACAGGGGTGTCCTACGAGCAGTACTTC,CASNTGTGVSYEQYF,TRBV6-1,TRBD1,.,TRBJ2-7
TGTGCCATCAGTGAATCCCGGGAACTCATGAACACTGAAGCTTTCTTT,CAISESRELMNTEAFF,TRBV10-3,.,.,TRBJ1-1
TGTGCCAGCAGTAACGGACAGGCGACCGGGGCCAACGTCCTGACTTTC,CASSNGQATGANVLTF,TRBV28,TRBD1,few,TRBJ2-6